The 11 T cell receptor beta chains presented below share a single source sample, sequenced in a study of blood T cells in healthy people across ages. PCR was performed a second time for about 7 to 11 cycles using a sample-barcoded 5' primer and a J-beta primer mix. TCRdb passed the 5' RACE reads through MiXCR, listing each CDR3 protein once. This table holds around 320,000 distinct CDR3 sequences, roughly 26% found once. The sequenced material came from blood. The receptors originated from a woman in her 70s in good health.

The chain couples TRBV9 to TRBJ2-2; D not resolved. CDR3 size: 14 residues. Germline CDR1 and CDR2: SGDLS and YYNGEE. The ends were cut back, 1 base at V and 4 bases at J, with 8 bases in the middle. CDR3 DNA: TGTGCCAGCAGCGTACGATTGGGCACCGGGGAGCTGTTTTTT. Translation gives CASSVRLGTGELFF.

The rearrangement links TRBV7-9 to TRBJ2-5, with TRBD2 matching 9 bases. The J call may be faulty, since TRBJ2-7 better matches the DNA end. Looked up from germline, CDR1 is SEHNR and CDR2 is FQNEAQ (reference sequence). The CDR3 sequence is 15 residues long. CDR3 in DNA: TGTGCCAGCAGCTTAGGTGATAGCGGGAGAAACGAGCAGTACTTC. Encoded protein: CASSLGDSGRNEQYF.

This clonotype was picked up a small number of times. The J gene is TRBJ2-3, the V gene TRBV28, with 7 bases that match TRBD2. The ends lost 6 bases at V and 8 bases at J; junction bases unmatched: 8. This CDR3 is 13 amino acids long. Looked up from germline, CDR1 is MDHEN and CDR2 is SYDVKM. The CDR3 bases are TGTGCCAGCAGATCCGGACTAGAGGGTACGCAGTATTTT. Translating gives CASRSGLEGTQYF.

The sample holds a few counts of this clonotype. A junction boundary mismatches the germline segment, possibly from a read error. The CDR3 DNA is TGTGTCAGCAGCAACCCACTAGCGGGGCCAACCGGGGAGACCCAGTACTTC. This codes for CVSSNPLAGPTGETQYF. V usage is TRBV5-6 and J usage is TRBJ2-5; 10 bases map to TRBD2. Germline CDR1 and CDR2: SGHDT and YYEEEE. The CDR3 has 17 amino acids.

CDR3 sequence: CASSKQGSLNTEAFF. The CDR3 DNA sequence: TGTGCCAGCAGTAAACAGGGATCCCTGAACACTGAAGCTTTCTTT. V usage is TRBV27 and J usage is TRBJ1-1; D perhaps matches TRBD1 (6 bases). CDR3 size: 15 residues. Germline CDR1 and CDR2: MNHEY and SMNVEV (reference sequence). The ends were cut back, 5 bases at V and 0 bases at J, with 13 bases in the middle.

The sample holds a few counts of this clonotype. The CDR3 sequence: CASVTGRLEKLFF. CDR3 sequence (DNA): TGTGCCAGCGTCACGGGGCGGTTGGAAAAACTGTTTTTT. The chain has TRBV28 and TRBJ1-4; tentative D call: TRBD1 (5 bases). The ends were cut back, 8 bases at V and 8 bases at J, with 15 bases in the middle. The CDR3 spans 13 residues. CDR1 is MDHEN and CDR2 is SYDVKM in the germline V gene.

The rearrangement uses TRBV3-1 and TRBJ2-5; either TRBD1 or TRBD2 may supply D (5 bases each). V lost 4 bases to trimming and J lost 3 bases, with 15 bases between them. Germline values: CDR1 LGHDT, CDR2 YNNKEL (reference sequence). The CDR3 is made up of 15 amino acids. The CDR3 coding sequence is TGTGCCAGCAGCCCTCGAGACTTGGGGGAAGAGACCCAGTACTTC. It translates to CASSPRDLGEETQYF.

This clonotype has a handful of counts. The rearrangement uses TRBV6-1 and TRBJ1-4, with D possibly TRBD1 on 5 matching bases. CDR1 is MNHNS and CDR2 is SASEGT in the germline V gene. V gave up 6 bases and J gave up 4 bases, with 12 bases separating them. The CDR3 loop spans 14 amino acids. The CDR3 here is CASSGQGLNEKLFF. CDR3 sequence (DNA): TGTGCCAGCAGCGGGCAGGGACTTAATGAAAAACTGTTTTTT.

The chain recombines TRBV15 with TRBJ2-6; no clear D. CDR3 length equals 15 residues. Germline V gene lookup returns CDR1 LNHNV and CDR2 YYDKDF (reference sequence). V was cut by 0 bases and J by 0 bases, with 3 bases left in between. The chain's CDR3 is CATSRDTSGANVLTF. The CDR3 nucleotides read TGTGCCACCAGCAGAGACACCTCTGGGGCCAACGTCCTGACTTTC.

The chain links TRBV29-1 to TRBJ1-3; TRBD1 aligns across 7 bases. The V and J ends lost 2 bases and 6 bases, in that order; junction bases with no gene match: 7. Germline CDR1 reads SQVTM; CDR2 reads ANQGSEA. The CDR3 is 14 residues long. The CDR3 sequence: CSVESRQGVNTIYF. CDR3 nucleotides: TGCAGCGTTGAATCCAGACAGGGAGTAAACACCATATATTTT.

The gene calls are TRBV28 and TRBJ2-5; either TRBD1 or TRBD2 may fit D (5 bases each). The end of the DNA fits TRBJ2-7 better, so the J call may be wrong. This CDR3 contains 13 residues. Germline V CDR1 and CDR2: MDHEN, SYDVKM. The CDR3 bases are TGTGCCAGCAGTTCCGGGGACCCCTACGAGCAGTACTTC. Amino acid sequence: CASSSGDPYEQYF.